The 28 T cell receptor beta chains below all came from one sample that was sequenced in a study of cytotoxic CD8 clonotypes in ibrutinib-treated CLL. TCRdb's table, derived via immunoSEQ multiplex PCR, lists solely in-frame clones and lacks some. The data hold 160,000 or so clones, with approximately 77% observed a single time. This specimen consisted of PBMCs, obtained after 12 months of ibrutinib treatment. Every receptor here comes from a human donor with chronic lymphocytic leukemia.

The V gene is TRBV28, the J gene TRBJ2-2; 7 positions match TRBD2. Germline V gene lookup returns CDR1 MDHEN and CDR2 SYDVKM. Unmatched junction bases numbered 8, after V lost 6 bases and J lost 1 base. The CDR3 covers 16 residues. DNA for the CDR3: TGTGCCAGCAGCCCGGGGAGGGGAGGGAACACCGGGGAGCTGTTTTTT. Translating gives CASSPGRGGNTGELFF.

This clone was observed a few times. Within the sample, other DNA sequences also encode this same CDR3. The chain is built from TRBV19 and TRBJ1-1; 7 bases are shared with TRBD1. The CDR3 has 14 amino acids. V gave up 5 bases and J gave up 1 base; unmatched junction bases: 4. Germline V gene lookup returns CDR1 LNHDA and CDR2 SQIVND (reference sequence). CDR3 DNA sequence: TGTGCCAGTAGTCTAAGGACAGGGAACACTGAAGCTTTCTTT. As protein: CASSLRTGNTEAFF.

The chain joins TRBV18 to TRBJ2-7; 7 nucleotides line up with TRBD1. Germline CDR1 is KGHSH and CDR2 is LQKENI. J was trimmed by 4 bases and V by 3 bases; bases with no gene match: 6. The CDR3 is 14 amino acids. The CDR3 DNA follows: TGTGCCAGCTCACCTAATCCAGGGGGTTACGAGCAGTACTTC. It specifies CASSPNPGGYEQYF.

This chain uses TRBV27 with TRBJ2-5; TRBD2 matches at 7 bases. The V gene end was trimmed by 4 bases and the J gene end by 4 bases; junction bases not matched to a gene: 6. The CDR3 consists of 14 residues. The germline CDR1 and CDR2 sequences are MNHEY and SMNVEV (reference sequence). The CDR3 nucleotides read TGTGCCAGCAGTTGGAAGCGGGGAGGAGAGACCCAGTACTTC. It yields the protein CASSWKRGGETQYF.

The chain employs TRBV7-2 and TRBJ2-5; D is perhaps TRBD2 (6 bases). This CDR3 has 14 residues. CDR1 is SGHTA and CDR2 is FQGNSA in the germline V gene. V was clipped by 5 bases and J by 5 bases, with 15 bases between them. CDR3: CASSAGPALETQYF. The DNA of the CDR3 is TGTGCCAGCAGCGCGGGACCTGCTTTGGAGACCCAGTACTTC.

The chain employs TRBV27 and TRBJ2-1; TRBD2 matches 9 bases. CDR3 length: 17 residues. V was clipped by 1 base and J by 5 bases; unmatched bases: 9. CDR1 MNHEY and CDR2 SMNVEV come from the germline V gene (reference sequence). CDR3 region: CASSLWPSGVNDNEQFF. The CDR3 region has the DNA TGTGCCAGCAGTTTATGGCCTAGCGGGGTTAATGACAATGAGCAGTTCTTC.

The chain combines TRBV7-3 with TRBJ2-1, with 10 bases lining up with TRBD2. CDR3 length equals 14 residues. After removal of 3 bases from V and 9 bases from J, the junction contained 5 bases not matched to a gene. The germline V gene encodes CDR1 SGHTA and CDR2 FQGTGA. In DNA, the CDR3 is TGTGCCAGCAGCTTCCTAGCGGGAGACCCTGAGCAGTTCTTC. It is translated as CASSFLAGDPEQFF. Full variable domain (missing parts from reference TRBV7-3 and TRBJ2-1): GAGVSQTPSNKVTEKGKYVELRCDPISGHTALYWYRQSLGQGPEFLIYFQGTGAADDSGLPNDRFFAVRPEGSVSTLKIQRTERGDSAVYLCASSFLAGDPEQFFGPGTRLTVL.

The chain has TRBV9 and TRBJ2-7, with 12 bases matching TRBD1. J lost 5 bases, V lost 3 bases, and 9 bases had no gene match. This CDR3 has 16 amino acids. The germline V gene encodes CDR1 SGDLS and CDR2 YYNGEE. In DNA form, the CDR3 reads TGTGCCAGCAGCGCCCTGGGGACAGGGGGCTTTAACGAGCAGTACTTC. Its protein product is CASSALGTGGFNEQYF.

On this clone: This may come from a read error, since a much larger clone is one base off. This CDR3 is CASSPDSNYGYTF. The CDR3 DNA is TGTGCCAGCAGTCCGGACAGTAACTATGGCTACACCTTC. The V call is TRBV6-5, the J call TRBJ1-2; TRBD1 might be the D (6 bases). CDR3 size: 13 residues. Germline CDR1 MNHEY, CDR2 SVGAGI. V was pared by 5 bases and J by 1 base, with 8 bases between.

This chain links TRBV28 with TRBJ1-3; 7 bases line up with TRBD1. The length of the CDR3 is 15 residues. V lost 6 bases, J lost 8 bases, and 13 bases stayed unmatched. Looked up from germline, CDR1 is MDHEN and CDR2 is SYDVKM. The CDR3 spells CASSITRGQKDTIYF. The CDR3 nucleotides are TGTGCCAGCAGCATTACCCGGGGACAGAAGGACACCATATATTTT.

The chain employs TRBV28 and TRBJ1-5; 11 positions agree with TRBD1. Germline V gene sequence: CDR1 MDHEN, CDR2 SYDVKM. V trimming: 5 bases; J trimming: 3 bases; junction bases outside the gene matches: 3. This CDR3 is 15 amino acids long. In nucleotides, the CDR3 is TGTGCCAGCAGTAGGACAGGGGGCAACAATCAGCCCCAGCATTTT. Its translation: CASSRTGGNNQPQHF.

This clone was seen once. The genes are TRBV11-2 and TRBJ1-3, with D uncertain. The CDR3 totals 16 residues. Trimming took 2 bases from V and 4 from J, leaving 15 bases between them. The V gene's germline CDR1 is SGHAT and CDR2 FQNNGV. CDR3 residues: CASSLRSRAAGNTIYF. CDR3 coding DNA: TGTGCCAGCAGCTTACGGAGCCGGGCCGCAGGAAACACCATATATTTT. The variable domain in full, with the rest retrieved from reference TRBV11-2 and TRBJ1-3, is EAGVAQSPRYKIIEKRQSVAFWCNPISGHATLYWYQQILGQGPKLLIQFQNNGVVDDSQLPKDRFSAERLKGVDSTLKIQPAKLEDSAVYLCASSLRSRAAGNTIYFGEGSWLTVV.

V and J are TRBV27 and TRBJ2-5, with D unresolved. Germline V gene data show CDR1 as MNHEY and CDR2 as SMNVEV (reference sequence). The CDR3 is made up of 15 amino acids. Deletions cut 6 bases from V and 2 bases from J, with 16 bases between. The CDR3 spells CASRSLGIGQETQYF. The CDR3 DNA follows: TGTGCCAGCAGGTCCCTAGGGATCGGGCAAGAGACCCAGTACTTC.

The chain is built from TRBV7-3 and TRBJ2-6, with a tentative D call TRBD1 (5 bases). V gave up 6 bases and J gave up 0 bases, with 18 bases separating them. In germline, CDR1 is SGHTA, CDR2 FQGTGA. The CDR3 covers 18 residues. CDR3: CASSARAQGSSGANVLTF. The CDR3 bases are TGTGCCAGCAGTGCCAGGGCCCAGGGAAGCTCTGGGGCCAACGTCCTGACTTTC.

This clone occurred a few times. The chain employs TRBV7-7 and TRBJ2-5; 9 bases map to TRBD2. The CDR3 sequence is 16 residues long. The ends lost 0 bases at V and 7 bases at J; junction bases unmatched: 9. Germline loops: CDR1 SSHAT, CDR2 FNYEAQ (reference sequence). For the CDR3, the DNA is TGTGCCAGCAGCTTAGCCGGAGCGGGGGGTCGGAGGACCCAGTACTTC. Residues: CASSLAGAGGRRTQYF.

The rearrangement uses TRBV4-2 and TRBJ1-4; no reliable D call. V lost 1 base to trimming and J lost 5 bases, with 14 bases between them. This CDR3 comprises 16 residues. Germline lookup yields CDR1 LGHNA and CDR2 YNFKEQ. The CDR3 DNA sequence: TGTGCCAGCAGCCAAGGTCGTCCCGAGGGCAATGAAAAACTGTTTTTT. Protein sequence: CASSQGRPEGNEKLFF.

The rearrangement links TRBV6-1 to TRBJ2-5; D may be TRBD2 (5 bases). The CDR3 is 13 amino acids. CDR1 is MNHNS and CDR2 is SASEGT in the germline V gene. The V end was cut by 6 bases, the J end by 4 bases, with 12 bases between. CDR3 sequence (DNA): TGTGCCAGCAGGGTGGAGGTCCGAGAGACCCAGTACTTC. Residues: CASRVEVRETQYF.

The chain is built from TRBV7-9 and TRBJ2-1; 8 bases match TRBD2. Germline V gene data show CDR1 as SEHNR and CDR2 as FQNEAQ (reference sequence). CDR3 size: 16 residues. V lost 4 bases, J lost 4 bases, and 9 bases stayed unmatched. This CDR3 is CASSSAAGGVYNEQFF. The CDR3 nucleotides are TGTGCCAGCAGCTCAGCTGCCGGGGGGGTGTACAATGAGCAGTTCTTC.

V gene TRBV2 combines with J gene TRBJ1-4, with a tentative D call TRBD1 (6 bases). The V gene lost 3 bases and the J gene lost 7 bases, with 12 bases spanning the gap. The CDR3 length is 14 residues. Germline loops: CDR1 SNHLY, CDR2 FYNNEI. The CDR3 nucleotides are TGTGCCAGCAGTGAGACAGGTGTGAGTGAAAAACTGTTTTTT. Residues: CASSETGVSEKLFF.

The gene calls are TRBV6-5 and TRBJ1-5, with D tentatively TRBD1 (5 bases). Trimming took 4 bases from V and 0 from J, leaving 13 bases between them. From germline, CDR1 is MNHEY and CDR2 SVGAGI. This CDR3 spans 16 amino acids. The CDR3 here is CASSLNQGYSNQPQHF. The CDR3 DNA is TGTGCCAGCAGTTTAAACCAGGGATATAGCAATCAGCCCCAGCATTTT.

V gene TRBV7-2 combines with J gene TRBJ2-3; the D call may be TRBD1 or TRBD2 (5 bases each). V lost 1 base and J lost 0, with 8 bases in between. Germline loops: CDR1 SGHTA, CDR2 FQGNSA. CDR3 size: 15 residues. CDR3 DNA sequence: TGTGCCAGCAGCTTAGTGTGGGGGAGCACAGATACGCAGTATTTT. Its translation is CASSLVWGSTDTQYF. The full variable domain, with the rest looked up from reference TRBV7-2 and TRBJ2-3, is GAGVSQSPSNKVTEKGKDVELRCDPISGHTALYWYRQSLGQGLEFLIYFQGNSAPDKSGLPSDRFSAERTGGSVSTLTIQRTQQEDSAVYLCASSLVWGSTDTQYFGPGTRLTVL.

The rearrangement joins TRBV28 to TRBJ2-7; 7 positions match TRBD1. The length of the CDR3 is 17 residues. Germline values: CDR1 MDHEN, CDR2 SYDVKM. With 1 base clipped from V and 2 bases from J, the junction kept 11 bases outside the gene matches. The CDR3 reads CASSLSRTPQGAYEQYF. In DNA, the CDR3 is TGTGCCAGCAGTTTATCGAGGACCCCCCAGGGGGCCTACGAGCAGTACTTC.

The V call is TRBV18, the J call TRBJ1-6, with no clear D. The CDR3 loop spans 14 amino acids. The V and J ends lost 2 bases and 10 bases respectively, with 12 bases between them. In germline, CDR1 is KGHSH, CDR2 LQKENI. CDR3: CASSPERVPSPLHF. The CDR3 nucleotides are TGTGCCAGCTCACCAGAAAGGGTTCCCTCACCCCTCCACTTT.

The chain combines TRBV9 with TRBJ1-2; unclear D gene. The CDR3 runs to 14 residues. Germline V gene lookup returns CDR1 SGDLS and CDR2 YYNGEE. V was pared by 3 bases and J by 7 bases, with 16 bases between. The CDR3 nucleotides are TGTGCCAGCAGCGGGAGCGAGGGTCCCTCTGGCTACACCTTC. Translated: CASSGSEGPSGYTF.

This chain links TRBV29-1 with TRBJ2-7; 8 nucleotides line up with TRBD1. V shed 4 bases and J 6 bases; nucleotides not matched to a gene: 11. The length of the CDR3 is 14 residues. Germline loops: CDR1 SQVTM, CDR2 ANQGSEA. CDR3 sequence (DNA): TGCAGCGTTGTAATACAGGGGGGTTTCGGCGAGCAGTACTTC. Translation: CSVVIQGGFGEQYF.

This clone has only a few counts. The V gene is TRBV27, the J gene TRBJ1-1; possibly TRBD1 for D (5 bases). Between the trimmed V and J ends, which lost 2 bases and 11 bases, there was a span of 12 bases. Looked up from germline, CDR1 is MNHEY and CDR2 is SMNVEV (reference sequence). The CDR3 sequence is 12 residues long. In DNA form, the CDR3 reads TGTGCCAGCAGTTTACCGGGGGGGTGGGCTTTCTTT. This gives the protein CASSLPGGWAFF.

This clone was recorded once. The V and J genes are TRBV27 and TRBJ2-7; 8 nucleotides align to TRBD1. V dropped 6 bases and J dropped 3; count of bases not matched to a gene: 7. CDR1 is MNHEY, CDR2 SMNVEV, per germline (reference sequence). The CDR3 runs to 14 residues. The CDR3 is CASRRDRGSYEQYF. CDR3 nucleotides: TGTGCCAGCAGGCGAGACAGGGGCAGCTACGAGCAGTACTTC.

V is TRBV2 and J is TRBJ1-4; D call uncertain. Per germline, CDR1 SNHLY and CDR2 FYNNEI. V lost 3 bases and J lost 8, with 13 bases in between. The CDR3 is made up of 14 amino acids. The CDR3 coding sequence is TGTGCCAGCAGTGATGTGGGGATAGGGGAAAAACTGTTTTTT. It codes for CASSDVGIGEKLFF.